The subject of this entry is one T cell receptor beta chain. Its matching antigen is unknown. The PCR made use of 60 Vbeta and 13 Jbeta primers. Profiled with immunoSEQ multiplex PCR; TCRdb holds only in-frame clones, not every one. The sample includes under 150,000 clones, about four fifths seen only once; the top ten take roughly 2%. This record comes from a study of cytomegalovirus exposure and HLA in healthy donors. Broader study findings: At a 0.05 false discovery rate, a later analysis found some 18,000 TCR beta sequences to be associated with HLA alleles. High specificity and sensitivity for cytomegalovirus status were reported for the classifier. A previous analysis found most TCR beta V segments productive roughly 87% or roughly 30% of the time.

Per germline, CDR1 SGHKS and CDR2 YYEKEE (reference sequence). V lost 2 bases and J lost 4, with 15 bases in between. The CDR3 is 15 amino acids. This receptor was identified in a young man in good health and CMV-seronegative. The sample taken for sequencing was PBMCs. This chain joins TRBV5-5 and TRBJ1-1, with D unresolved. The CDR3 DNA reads TGTGCCAGCAGCTTCGAGGGCCCTCGGAGCACTGAAGCTTTCTTT. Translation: CASSFEGPRSTEAFF.